The 10 T cell receptor beta chains in this list originate from one sample, sequenced in a study of vaccination and CD4 T cells after COVID-19. Their target antigens are unknown. Sequencing of DNA taken from cultured CD4+ T cells relied on the Oncomine TCR Beta short-read assay. TCRdb reprocessed the PCR reads with MiXCR, giving one entry per CDR3 protein. The sample records about 7,100 distinct CDR3 sequences, around three fifths being singletons. Regarding treatment: approximately nine-day PBMC culture with coronavirus spike peptide pools or control peptides (ViraFEST assay). The sample consisted of CD4+ T cells from blood, cultured in vitro. Receptor source: a human donor who had recovered from COVID-19.

The gene calls are TRBV20-1 and TRBJ1-2, with unresolved D. Germline assignment: CDR1 DFQATT and CDR2 SNEGSKA (reference sequence). The V end was cut by 1 base, the J end by 2 bases, with 8 bases between. The length of the CDR3 is 13 residues. The CDR3 region has the DNA TGCAGTGCTAGAGGGACCCCAAACTATGGCTACACCTTC. Protein: CSARGTPNYGYTF.

V is TRBV11-3 and J is TRBJ2-5; 10 positions agree with TRBD2. From germline, CDR1 is SGHNT and CDR2 YENEEA. V shed 0 bases and J 4 bases; nucleotides not matched to a gene: 5. CDR3 size: 16 residues. The CDR3 coding sequence is TGTGCCAGCAGCTTAGATCTAATAGCGGGGGGAGAGACCCAGTACTTC. It encodes CASSLDLIAGGETQYF.

The J gene is TRBJ1-6, the V gene TRBV6-2 or TRBV6-3; unclear D gene. The CDR3 consists of 14 residues. Germline V gene sequence: CDR1 MNHEY, CDR2 SVGEGT. The V and J ends lost 6 bases and 7 bases respectively, with 13 bases between them. In DNA form, the CDR3 reads TGTGCCAGCAGCGAGGAACGCCGCAATTCACCCCTCCACTTT. Residues: CASSEERRNSPLHF.

This clonotype was picked up a small number of times. The junction shows a germline mismatch at one end, possibly a read error. The chain uses TRBV27 and TRBJ1-1; a possible D gene is TRBD1 (6 bases). CDR3 length: 15 residues. CDR1 is MNHEY, CDR2 SMNVEV, per germline (reference sequence). In nucleotides, the CDR3 is TGTGCCAGCAGTCTATCCGGGACACCGAACACTGAAGCTTTCTTT. Protein sequence: CASSLSGTPNTEAFF.

Here the CDR3 DNA reads TGTGCCAGCAGCTCATTAGAGCCCACAGATACGCAGTATTTT. It translates to CASSSLEPTDTQYF. The chain uses TRBV7-3 and TRBJ2-3; D unresolved. Germline V gene lookup returns CDR1 SGHTA and CDR2 FQGTGA. V was cut by 4 bases and J by 2 bases, with 10 bases left in between. The CDR3 length is 14 residues.

The rearrangement uses TRBV2 and TRBJ2-5; 12 bases match TRBD2. The CDR3 is 14 residues long. Germline assignment: CDR1 SNHLY and CDR2 FYNNEI. V lost 6 bases and J lost 5; bases outside the gene matches: 4. Here the CDR3 DNA reads TGTGCCAGCAGCTTTGGGACTAGCGGGGAGACCCAGTACTTC. Protein: CASSFGTSGETQYF.

This chain uses TRBV10-3 with TRBJ1-2; maybe TRBD1 (6 bases). The CDR3 is 13 residues long. The V and J ends lost 5 bases and 4 bases respectively, with 11 bases between them. Germline V gives CDR1 ENHRY, CDR2 SYGVKD. The CDR3 loop reads CAISSTTGYGYTF. The DNA of the CDR3 is TGTGCCATCAGTTCAACGACAGGCTATGGCTACACCTTC.

V is TRBV7-2 and J is TRBJ2-1; tentatively, D is TRBD1 or TRBD2 (6 bases each). CDR1 and CDR2 from the germline V gene are SGHTA and FQGNSA. The V gene lost 1 base and the J gene lost 11 bases, with 9 bases spanning the gap. This CDR3 region has 12 residues. As DNA, the CDR3 is TGTGCCAGCAGCTTAGAGGGGGGTAAGCAGTTCTTC. It yields the protein CASSLEGGKQFF.

The chain joins TRBV27 to TRBJ1-2; D not resolved. V lost 6 bases to trimming and J lost 1 base, with 12 bases between them. This CDR3 is 14 amino acids long. Germline loops: CDR1 MNHEY, CDR2 SMNVEV (reference sequence). CDR3 bases: TGTGCCAGCAGGACGTATACGGGTAACTATGGCTACACCTTC. This codes for CASRTYTGNYGYTF.

The genes are TRBV27 and TRBJ2-1; 8 bases map to TRBD2. The CDR3 is 19 residues long. V was pared by 0 bases and J by 1 base, with 11 bases of the junction left unmatched. Germline CDR1 MNHEY, CDR2 SMNVEV (reference sequence). CDR3 nucleotides: TGTGCCAGCAGTTTATCGACGGGTAGGACTAGCTTTTCCTACAATGAGCAGTTCTTC. This encodes CASSLSTGRTSFSYNEQFF.